These 21 T cell receptor beta chains originate from one sample sequenced in a study of CD4+ T cells in melanoma. Assay: immunoSEQ multiplex PCR; the TCRdb copy retains only in-frame clones and omits some. This sample yields about 50,000 clones, of which 89% are seen a single time; roughly 10% belongs to the top ten. The sample taken for sequencing was peripheral blood. These receptors came from a human donor with melanoma.

The chain combines TRBV25-1 with TRBJ2-5; 11 bases map to TRBD1. Trimming cost V 0 bases and J 5 bases; bases outside gene matches: 5. Germline V gene lookup returns CDR1 MGHDK and CDR2 SYGVNS. The CDR3 is made up of 16 amino acids. For the CDR3, the DNA is TGTGCCAGCAGTGAATATCTGGGACAGGGGGGGGAGACCCAGTACTTC. It yields the protein CASSEYLGQGGETQYF.

The chain combines TRBV28 with TRBJ1-6; D unresolved. The germline V and J ends were trimmed by 5 bases and 6 bases, with 11 bases remaining between them. The germline V gene encodes CDR1 MDHEN and CDR2 SYDVKM. This CDR3 has 14 residues. As DNA, the CDR3 is TGTGCCAGCAGTCTCGGACGGGTTAATTCACCCCTCCACTTT. Translating it yields CASSLGRVNSPLHF.

This clone is a singleton in its sample. The rearrangement joins TRBV6-6 to TRBJ2-3; 10 bases match TRBD2. Germline V lookup: CDR1 MNHNY, CDR2 SVGAGI (reference sequence). Losses at the gene ends were 5 bases for V and 2 bases for J; bases not matched to a gene: 7. The CDR3 extends over 16 amino acids. CDR3 protein: CASSTGTSAYTDTQYF. In nucleotides, the CDR3 is TGTGCCAGCAGTACTGGGACTAGCGCCTACACAGATACGCAGTATTTT.

The chain has TRBV10-3 and TRBJ1-1, with unresolved D. Germline CDR1 reads ENHRY; CDR2 reads SYGVKD. CDR3 size: 12 residues. Trimming stripped 4 bases from V and 0 bases from J, with 3 bases between. The CDR3 sequence is CAISVVNTEAFF. As DNA, the CDR3 is TGTGCCATCAGTGTCGTGAACACTGAAGCTTTCTTT.

The chain links TRBV27 to TRBJ1-2, with D maybe TRBD1 (5 bases). The germline V and J ends were trimmed by 0 bases and 3 bases, with 11 bases remaining between them. The germline V gene encodes CDR1 MNHEY and CDR2 SMNVEV (reference sequence). The CDR3 spans 15 residues. CDR3 region: CASSLSEGTYYGYTF. DNA for the CDR3: TGTGCCAGCAGTTTATCTGAGGGGACGTACTATGGCTACACCTTC.

This clone is deemed medium-sized. The chain employs TRBV30 and TRBJ2-7; 8 bases are a match to TRBD1. The germline V gene has CDR1 GTSNPN and CDR2 SVGIG (reference sequence). The CDR3 totals 14 residues. Trimming at V came to 3 bases and at J to 2 bases, leaving 6 bases not matched to a gene. This chain's CDR3 is CAWRRTGGAYEQYF. CDR3 bases: TGTGCCTGGAGGAGAACAGGGGGAGCCTACGAGCAGTACTTC.

This chain connects TRBV6-1 to TRBJ1-5; a weak D match, TRBD1 (5 bases). In germline, CDR1 is MNHNS, CDR2 SASEGT. V lost 2 bases, J lost 5 bases, and 16 bases lay in between. The CDR3 is 16 amino acids. CDR3 sequence reads: CASSEPLDSRDQPQHF. DNA for the CDR3: TGTGCCAGCAGTGAACCACTCGACAGTCGAGATCAGCCCCAGCATTTT.

The V call is TRBV9, the J call TRBJ2-1, with a possible D match to TRBD1 (6 bases). CDR1 is SGDLS and CDR2 is YYNGEE in the germline V gene. Trimming pared 0 bases from V and 8 bases from J, leaving 15 bases between. This CDR3 region has 15 residues. CDR3 bases: TGTGCCAGCAGCGTAGCGCAGGGGCCTAACCATGAGCAGTTCTTC. Its protein is CASSVAQGPNHEQFF.

This rearrangement joins TRBV10-3 to TRBJ2-2, with 8 bases matching TRBD1. J gave up 1 base and V 6 bases, and 7 bases lay outside the gene matches. This CDR3 is built from 16 residues. Germline assignment: CDR1 ENHRY and CDR2 SYGVKD. This chain's CDR3 is CAISALTGENTGELFF. The CDR3 DNA is TGTGCCATCAGCGCGCTGACAGGGGAGAACACCGGGGAGCTGTTTTTT.

For the CDR3, the DNA is TGTGCCAGCAGCTTCGCCAGGGCCTATAATTCACCCCTCCACTTT. It is translated as CASSFARAYNSPLHF. The chain is built from TRBV5-6 and TRBJ1-6; tentatively, D is TRBD1 (5 bases). Germline V lookup: CDR1 SGHDT, CDR2 YYEEEE. CDR3 length: 15 residues. V was cut by 2 bases and J by 2 bases, with 8 bases left in between.

The chain carries TRBV14 and TRBJ1-2; D might be TRBD1 (5 bases). The CDR3 runs to 13 residues. CDR1 SGHDN and CDR2 FVKESK come from the germline V gene. The germline V and J ends were trimmed by 1 base and 8 bases, with 11 bases remaining between them. The CDR3 reads CASSQVFRVGYTF. DNA of the CDR3: TGTGCCAGCAGCCAAGTATTCAGGGTCGGCTACACCTTC.

The chain links TRBV11-2 to TRBJ2-5; no firm D call. Trimming pared 0 bases from V and 5 bases from J, leaving 10 bases between. Germline CDR1 reads SGHAT; CDR2 reads FQNNGV. The CDR3 covers 14 residues. The CDR3 is CASSLEVSWETQYF. DNA for the CDR3: TGTGCCAGCAGCTTAGAGGTCTCGTGGGAGACCCAGTACTTC.

The V call is TRBV7-3, the J call TRBJ2-2, with no clear D. The CDR3 loop spans 12 amino acids. V lost 5 bases to trimming and J lost 2 bases, with 3 bases between them. The germline gives CDR1 SGHTA, CDR2 FQGTGA. DNA for the CDR3: TGTGCCAGCAGCCCTAACACCGGGGAGCTGTTTTTT. Translated: CASSPNTGELFF.

The V and J genes are TRBV7-2 and TRBJ1-5, with a weak D call TRBD1 (5 bases). This CDR3 spans 15 amino acids. V lost 4 bases and J lost 3, with 13 bases in between. Germline CDR1 SGHTA, CDR2 FQGNSA. CDR3 nucleotides: TGTGCCAGCAGCTGGGTCGACAGTAACAATCAGCCCCAGCATTTT. Translated, it gives CASSWVDSNNQPQHF.

The J gene is TRBJ1-2, the V gene TRBV5-1; 9 positions match TRBD1. Germline V CDR1 and CDR2: SGHRS, YFSETQ. V shed 2 bases, J shed 7 bases, and the junction held 6 bases outside the gene matches. The CDR3 is 14 residues long. CDR3 loop: CASSFGQGTGGYTF. The CDR3 DNA is TGCGCCAGCAGCTTTGGACAGGGGACGGGTGGCTACACCTTC.

The table lists this clone with a few counts. The chain is built from TRBV30 and TRBJ2-5, with 8 bases matching TRBD1. Gene TRBJ2-7 matches the end of the DNA better, so the J call may be wrong. The germline V gene encodes CDR1 GTSNPN and CDR2 SVGIG (reference sequence). CDR3 length: 13 amino acids. This CDR3 is CAWTRQGIYEQYF. CDR3 sequence (DNA): TGTGCCTGGACCCGACAGGGGATCTACGAGCAGTACTTC.

This clone was seen a few times. V and J are TRBV6-1 and TRBJ2-7, with 11 bases matching TRBD2. Germline V gene data show CDR1 as MNHNS and CDR2 as SASEGT. This CDR3 comprises 13 residues. Germline trimming cut 8 bases from V and 2 bases from J; bases unmatched to any gene: 2. CDR3 sequence: CASSSGGPYEQYF. In DNA form, the CDR3 reads TGTGCCAGCTCTAGCGGGGGGCCCTACGAGCAGTACTTC.

The rearrangement uses TRBV5-1 and TRBJ2-3; perhaps TRBD2 as D (6 bases). In germline, CDR1 is SGHRS, CDR2 YFSETQ. The CDR3 totals 13 residues. Deletions cut 0 bases from V and 9 bases from J, with 11 bases between. DNA for the CDR3: TGCGCCAGCAGCTTGGCGGGGGACGTCACGCAGTATTTT. It is translated as CASSLAGDVTQYF.

This clone has just one count. CDR3 nucleotides: TGTGCCAGCAGCTTGCTAGGGCCGGGGAACTACGAGCAGTACTTC. Residues: CASSLLGPGNYEQYF. The rearrangement joins TRBV5-6 to TRBJ2-7; D may be TRBD2 (5 bases). The CDR3 spans 15 residues. Germline loops: CDR1 SGHDT, CDR2 YYEEEE. V was shortened by 1 base and J by 3 bases, with 14 bases between the two germline ends.

This chain connects TRBV7-9 to TRBJ2-2; a possible D gene is TRBD1 (6 bases). Germline CDR1 and CDR2: SEHNR and FQNEAQ (reference sequence). This CDR3 spans 17 amino acids. Trimming left V 5 bases short and J 6 bases short, with 22 bases between. CDR3 region: CASSGPATGQSPGELFF. In DNA, the CDR3 is TGTGCCAGCAGCGGCCCGGCGACAGGCCAGAGCCCCGGGGAGCTGTTTTTT.

The rearrangement joins TRBV5-1 to TRBJ2-3; D ambiguous. The V end lost 3 bases, the J end lost 2 bases, and 10 bases lay between the germline ends. CDR1 is SGHRS and CDR2 is YFSETQ in the germline V gene. The CDR3 consists of 14 residues. The CDR3 loop reads CASSSLWSTDTQYF. In nucleotides, the CDR3 is TGCGCCAGCAGCTCTCTATGGTCCACAGATACGCAGTATTTT.